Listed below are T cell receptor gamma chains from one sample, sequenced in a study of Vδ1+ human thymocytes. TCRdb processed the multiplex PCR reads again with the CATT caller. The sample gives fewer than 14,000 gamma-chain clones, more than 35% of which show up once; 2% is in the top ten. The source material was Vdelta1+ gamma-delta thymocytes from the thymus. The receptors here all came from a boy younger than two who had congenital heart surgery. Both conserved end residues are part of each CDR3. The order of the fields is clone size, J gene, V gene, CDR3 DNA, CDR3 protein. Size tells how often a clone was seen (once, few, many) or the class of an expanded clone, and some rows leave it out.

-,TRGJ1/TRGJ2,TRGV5,TGTGCCACCTGGGACGGATTAAATTATTATAAGAAACTCTTT,CATWDGLNYYKKLF
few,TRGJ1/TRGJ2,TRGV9,TGTGCCTTGTGGGATGGAAGTGGTTCCGGATGGGGCGATAAGAAACTCTTT,CALWDGSGSGWGDKKLF
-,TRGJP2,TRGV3,TGTGCCACCTGGGACGGTGGTGATTGGATCAAGACGTTT,CATWDGGDWIKTF
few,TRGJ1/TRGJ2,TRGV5,TGTGCCACCTGGGACAGGCTGTTTCATTATAAGAAACTCTTT,CATWDRLFHYKKLF
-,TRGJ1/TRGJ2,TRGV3,TGTGCCACCTGGGACAGGCCTTTTTATAAGAAACTCTTT,CATWDRPFYKKLF
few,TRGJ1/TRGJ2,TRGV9,TGTGCCTTGTGGGAGAAGGATTATTATAAGAAACTCTTT,CALWEKDYYKKLF
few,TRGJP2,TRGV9,TGTGCCTTGTGGGAGGTGAGATTGGGTGATTGGATCAAGACGTTT,CALWEVRLGDWIKTF
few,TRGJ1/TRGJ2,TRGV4,TGTGCCACCTGGGATCCCACTCTCCATCCCCATTATTATAAGAAACTCTTT,CATWDPTLHPHYYKKLF
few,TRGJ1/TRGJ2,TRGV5,TGTGCCACCTGGGACAGGCCTAGTTATAAGAAACTCTTT,CATWDRPSYKKLF
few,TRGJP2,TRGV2,TGTGCCACGCGTGATTGGATCAAGACGTTT,CATRDWIKTF